A selection of T cell receptor beta chains follows, all from one sample in a study of cytomegalovirus exposure and HLA in healthy donors. Method: immunoSEQ multiplex PCR; TCRdb's copy keeps in-frame clones and lacks some. The sample includes some 150,000 clones, roughly 80% of them seen just once. Specimen: PBMCs. These receptors were collected from a man between 25 and 39 years old in good health and CMV-seropositive. CDR3s include the opening cysteine and the closing phenylalanine or tryptophan. D genes are given only for firm matches. Clone size appears in some rows only: once, few, many, or a class for an expanded clone.

CDR3 protein: CASSSLATDTQYF; CDR3 DNA: TGTGCCAGCAGTTCTCTAGCGACAGATACGCAGTATTTT; J gene: TRBJ2-3; clone size: -; D gene: -; V gene: TRBV6-5
CDR3 protein: CASSLGQGITYEQYF; CDR3 DNA: TGCGCCAGCAGCCTGGGACAGGGGATTACCTACGAGCAGTACTTT; J gene: TRBJ2-7; clone size: once; D gene: TRBD1; V gene: TRBV5-1
CDR3 protein: CASSERLTANQPQHF; CDR3 DNA: TGTGCCAGCAGTGAAAGATTGACAGCAAATCAGCCCCAGCATTTT; J gene: TRBJ1-5; clone size: few; D gene: -; V gene: TRBV2
CDR3 protein: CASSGYNLGGSYEQYF; CDR3 DNA: TGTGCCAGCAGCGGTTATAATCTAGGCGGTTCCTACGAGCAGTACTTC; J gene: TRBJ2-7; clone size: -; D gene: -; V gene: TRBV5-8
CDR3 protein: CASGGWDREIKLFF; CDR3 DNA: TGTGCCTCCGGAGGATGGGACAGGGAAATAAAACTGTTTTTT; J gene: TRBJ1-4; clone size: -; D gene: TRBD1; V gene: TRBV6-1
CDR3 protein: CASSVGLANTGELFF; CDR3 DNA: TGTGCCAGCAGTGTGGGACTTGCGAACACCGGGGAGCTGTTTTTT; J gene: TRBJ2-2; clone size: -; D gene: -; V gene: TRBV6-1
CDR3 protein: CASSQVGDTYEQYF; CDR3 DNA: TGCGCCAGCAGCCAAGTAGGAGATACCTACGAGCAGTACTTC; J gene: TRBJ2-7; clone size: -; D gene: -; V gene: TRBV4-3
CDR3 protein: CASSQGGAGANVLTF; CDR3 DNA: TGTGCCAGCAGCCAAGGGGGAGCTGGGGCCAACGTCCTGACTTTC; J gene: TRBJ2-6; clone size: -; D gene: -; V gene: TRBV4-2
CDR3 protein: CASSLRGGTGSYEQYF; CDR3 DNA: TGTGCCAGCAGCTTACGTGGGGGGACAGGGTCTTACGAGCAGTACTTC; J gene: TRBJ2-7; clone size: -; D gene: TRBD1; V gene: TRBV7-9
CDR3 protein: CASSLTDTQYF; CDR3 DNA: TGTGCCAGCAGCCTCACAGATACGCAGTATTTT; J gene: TRBJ2-3; clone size: -; D gene: -; V gene: TRBV11-3
CDR3 protein: CASSITDTGEQYF; CDR3 DNA: TGTGCCAGCAGCATAACGGACACCGGGGAGCAGTACTTC; J gene: TRBJ2-7; clone size: -; D gene: -; V gene: TRBV9
CDR3 protein: CASSLGTSGITGELFF; CDR3 DNA: TGTGCCAGCAGTCTCGGGACTAGCGGGATAACCGGGGAGCTGTTTTTT; J gene: TRBJ2-2; clone size: -; D gene: TRBD2; V gene: TRBV5-4
CDR3 protein: CASSSQSDRAEAFF; CDR3 DNA: TGTGCCAGCAGCTCTCAATCGGACAGAGCTGAAGCTTTCTTT; J gene: TRBJ1-1; clone size: -; D gene: -; V gene: TRBV7-9
CDR3 protein: CASSSYARAQETQYF; CDR3 DNA: TGTGCCAGCAGCTCATATGCCAGGGCACAAGAGACCCAGTACTTC; J gene: TRBJ2-5; clone size: -; D gene: -; V gene: TRBV9
CDR3 protein: CASSQEKSGEYSYEQYF; CDR3 DNA: TGTGCCAGCAGCCAAGAGAAGTCGGGGGAGTACTCCTACGAGCAGTACTTC; J gene: TRBJ2-7; clone size: -; D gene: -; V gene: TRBV4-2
CDR3 protein: CASSLTSGTYNEQFF; CDR3 DNA: TGTGCCAGCTCACTAACTAGCGGGACATACAATGAGCAGTTCTTC; J gene: TRBJ2-1; clone size: -; D gene: TRBD2; V gene: TRBV18
CDR3 protein: CASSPTGGSYNEQFF; CDR3 DNA: TGTGCCAGCAGCCCAACAGGGGGCTCCTACAATGAGCAGTTCTTC; J gene: TRBJ2-1; clone size: few; D gene: TRBD1; V gene: TRBV4-2
CDR3 protein: CASSTGPSGGNEKLFF; CDR3 DNA: TGTGCCAGCAGCACGGGACCGTCGGGGGGTAATGAAAAACTGTTTTTT; J gene: TRBJ1-4; clone size: -; D gene: -; V gene: TRBV5-6
CDR3 protein: CATSRMGGVAGANVLTF; CDR3 DNA: TGTGCCACCAGCAGGATGGGGGGTGTGGCTGGGGCCAACGTCCTGACTTTC; J gene: TRBJ2-6; clone size: -; D gene: -; V gene: TRBV15
CDR3 protein: CASSPTVTTGTSDNEQFF; CDR3 DNA: TGTGCCAGCTCACCAACCGTTACTACCGGGACTAGCGACAATGAGCAGTTCTTC; J gene: TRBJ2-1; clone size: few; D gene: TRBD2; V gene: TRBV18
CDR3 protein: CASSLSGGNYNEQFF; CDR3 DNA: TGTGCCAGCAGCTTGTCGGGGGGCAACTACAATGAGCAGTTCTTC; J gene: TRBJ2-1; clone size: -; D gene: -; V gene: TRBV5-4
CDR3 protein: CASSLNREAGNTIYF; CDR3 DNA: TGTGCCAGCAGCTTAAACAGGGAAGCTGGAAACACCATATATTTT; J gene: TRBJ1-3; clone size: few; D gene: -; V gene: TRBV7-6
CDR3 protein: CASRFTGGYEQYF; CDR3 DNA: TGTGCCAGCAGATTTACAGGGGGGTACGAGCAGTACTTC; J gene: TRBJ2-7; clone size: -; D gene: TRBD1; V gene: TRBV28
CDR3 protein: CASSAGTSGRRAYNEQFF; CDR3 DNA: TGTGCCAGCAGTGCCGGGACTAGCGGGAGGAGGGCATACAATGAGCAGTTCTTC; J gene: TRBJ2-1; clone size: -; D gene: TRBD2; V gene: TRBV7-3
CDR3 protein: CASSEVVRGPPYEQYF; CDR3 DNA: TGTGCCAGCAGTGAAGTGGTCAGGGGACCTCCCTACGAGCAGTACTTC; J gene: TRBJ2-7; clone size: -; D gene: -; V gene: TRBV6-1
CDR3 protein: CASSFRTGAMGETQYF; CDR3 DNA: TGTGCTAGCAGCTTTCGGACAGGGGCAATGGGAGAGACCCAGTACTTC; J gene: TRBJ2-5; clone size: -; D gene: TRBD1; V gene: TRBV7-7
CDR3 protein: CASSPASTGGRTQFF; CDR3 DNA: TGTGCCAGCAGCCCGGCAAGTACAGGGGGTAGAACTCAGTTCTTC; J gene: TRBJ2-1; clone size: once; D gene: TRBD1; V gene: TRBV5-8
CDR3 protein: CASSLTGTGNEQYF; CDR3 DNA: TGTGCCAGCAGCTTAACAGGGACAGGAAACGAGCAGTACTTC; J gene: TRBJ2-7; clone size: few; D gene: TRBD1; V gene: TRBV11-2
CDR3 protein: CASSVDQSGGEQYF; CDR3 DNA: TGTGCCAGCAGCGTAGATCAAAGCGGGGGCGAGCAGTACTTC; J gene: TRBJ2-7; clone size: -; D gene: TRBD2; V gene: TRBV9
CDR3 protein: CASSDQGNTEAFF; CDR3 DNA: TGCGCCAGCAGTGACCAGGGGAACACTGAAGCTTTCTTT; J gene: TRBJ1-1; clone size: once; D gene: -; V gene: TRBV10-2
CDR3 protein: CASTKLVGHNNEQFF; CDR3 DNA: TGTGCCAGCACAAAGCTCGTTGGACATAACAATGAGCAGTTCTTC; J gene: TRBJ2-1; clone size: -; D gene: -; V gene: TRBV11-2